Listed below are T cell receptor beta chains from one sample, sequenced in a study of early T cells in non-severe SARS-CoV-2 infection. One entry per CDR3 protein, called by TCRdb with MiXCR from the 5' RACE reads. The data contain more than 65,000 distinct CDR3 sequences, roughly 4.6% of them singletons. Here the sequenced sample was whole blood, taken at baseline. Receptors originate from an adult who was a healthcare worker with PCR-confirmed SARS-CoV-2 infection or an uninfected control (not recorded which). The donor label of this sample is uncertain. Each CDR3 is given with its conserved first and last residue. A D gene is named only where the DNA matches it firmly. Some rows have no size entry. The others give once, few or many, or a class for an expanded clone.

D gene	clone size	J gene	V gene	CDR3 DNA	CDR3 protein
.	.	TRBJ2-4	TRBV7-3	TGTGCCAGCAGCTTAACGGTGAAGGGCATTCGGTACTTC	CASSLTVKGIRYF
.	few	TRBJ2-5	TRBV12-3/TRBV12-4	TGTGCCAGCAGTTTAGCGCTAGTACCCTTTGGGAGCCAAGAGACCCAGTACTTC	CASSLALVPFGSQETQYF
.	many	TRBJ1-2	TRBV20-1	TGCAGTGCTAGTTTCGGACAGAACTATGGCTACACCTTC	CSASFGQNYGYTF
.	many	TRBJ2-1	TRBV7-9	TGTGCCAGCAGCTTAGGACGCAGTGGGATGGACGTGGTTAGGGTCCATGAGCAGTTCTTC	CASSLGRSGMDVVRVHEQFF
TRBD2	.	TRBJ2-7	TRBV27	TGTGCCAGCAGTTTTAGGGTGGGAGGGACCCCCTACGAGCAGTACTTC	CASSFRVGGTPYEQYF
.	many	TRBJ2-7	TRBV5-5	TGTGCCAGCAGCTCCACGGCAGGGCGGATAGGGGAGCAGTACTTC	CASSSTAGRIGEQYF
.	few	TRBJ1-6	TRBV5-4	TGTGCCAGCAGTAACAAAGCGAGGGAACGGTCACCCCTCCACTTT	CASSNKARERSPLHF
TRBD1	.	TRBJ1-1	TRBV6-2/TRBV6-3	TGTGCCAGCAGTTACACGGGACAGGGGGCGCGGACTTTCTTT	CASSYTGQGARTFF
.	.	TRBJ2-3	TRBV7-8	TGTGCCAGCAGTTTAGCGTTGGGACTTCTCACAGATACGCAGTATTTT	CASSLALGLLTDTQYF
.	few	TRBJ2-2	TRBV4-3	TGCGCCAGCAGCCAAGCGGCTCATAACACCGGGGAGCTGTTTTTT	CASSQAAHNTGELFF
TRBD2	.	TRBJ2-5	TRBV29-1	TGCAGCGTTGAATGGGGCGGGGGGCCTGCCGAGACCCAGTACTTC	CSVEWGGGPAETQYF
TRBD1	many	TRBJ2-1	TRBV5-6	TGTGCCAGCAGCTCGTACCGGGACAGATCCTACAATGAGCAGTTCTTC	CASSSYRDRSYNEQFF
.	.	TRBJ2-5	TRBV12-3/TRBV12-4	TGTGCCAGCAGTTTCACGAATAGGGGGGAGACCCAGTACTTC	CASSFTNRGETQYF
TRBD1	few	TRBJ2-7	TRBV11-2	TGTGCCAGCCAAACGTCGACAGGGTGGGGACGGATGCACGAGCAGTACTTC	CASQTSTGWGRMHEQYF
TRBD1	many	TRBJ2-7	TRBV20-1	TGCAGTGCTCCGACAGGGGGGAGCTACGAGCAGTACTTC	CSAPTGGSYEQYF
TRBD1	many	TRBJ2-5	TRBV13	TGTGCCAGCAGCGCGACAGGGAAACAAGAGACCCAGTACTTC	CASSATGKQETQYF
TRBD1	many	TRBJ1-6	TRBV7-9	TGTGCCAGCAGCTTACAGGGACAGGGGGCGAGTGCCCTCCACTTT	CASSLQGQGASALHF
TRBD1	many	TRBJ2-3	TRBV15	TGTGCCACCAGCAAGGACAGGGCCACAGATACGCAGTATTTT	CATSKDRATDTQYF
.	many	TRBJ1-4	TRBV25-1	TGTGCCAGCAGTGAACGATATTCGGGTTTGGAAAAACTGTTTTTT	CASSERYSGLEKLFF
TRBD2	.	TRBJ2-5	TRBV28	TGTGCCAGCAGTTTTACGGTAGCGGGGGGATTACAAGAGACCCAGTACTTC	CASSFTVAGGLQETQYF
TRBD1	.	TRBJ1-1	TRBV19	TGTGCCAGTAGTCGCCGGGAGGGGGCTGTGAACACTGAAGCTTTCTTT	CASSRREGAVNTEAFF
TRBD1	.	TRBJ2-2	TRBV28	TGTGCCAGCAGAGGGACAGGGGTTCGTAACACCGGGGAGCTGTTTTTT	CASRGTGVRNTGELFF
.	few	TRBJ2-5	TRBV19	TGTGCCAGTAGTATAGATAAGTCGGGGACCCAGTACTTC	CASSIDKSGTQYF
.	.	TRBJ1-1	TRBV2	TGTGCCGGCAGAGGTGAAGGGAACACTGAAGCTTTCTTT	CAGRGEGNTEAFF
TRBD2	.	TRBJ2-3	TRBV7-6	TGTGCCAGCAGCTTAGCGCCTGGCGGGGGGGTTAAGAATACGCAGTATTTT	CASSLAPGGGVKNTQYF
.	many	TRBJ2-7	TRBV28	TGTGCCAGCAGTTTACGTCTGGGTTACGAGCAGTACTTC	CASSLRLGYEQYF
TRBD1	many	TRBJ1-5	TRBV20-1	TGCAGTGCTAGAGATGAGCGGACAGGGGGAGCTATTTATAGCAATCAGCCCCAGCATTTT	CSARDERTGGAIYSNQPQHF
TRBD1	many	TRBJ2-7	TRBV18	TGTGCCAGCTCACCCCCGGGACAGGGAACCTACGAGCAGTACTTC	CASSPPGQGTYEQYF
TRBD1	many	TRBJ2-5	TRBV5-1	TGCGCCAGCAGCCCGTTTACCGGGACAGCTCAAGAGACCCAGTACTTC	CASSPFTGTAQETQYF
.	.	TRBJ2-7	TRBV9	TGTGCCAGCAGTCGCCTTCCGGGAGCCGAGCAGTACTTC	CASSRLPGAEQYF
.	few	TRBJ2-1	TRBV7-2	TGTGCCAGCAGCTTAGTAGGGAGGCTGGAAAATGAGCAGTTCTTC	CASSLVGRLENEQFF
.	.	TRBJ2-3	TRBV14	TGTGCCAGCACCGCCGGCCCAGATACGCAGTATTTT	CASTAGPDTQYF
TRBD1	many	TRBJ1-5	TRBV12-3/TRBV12-4	TGTGCCAGCAGTTTCCGGACAGGCCCAAGCAATCAGCCCCAGCATTTT	CASSFRTGPSNQPQHF
.	many	TRBJ1-5	TRBV6-1	TGTGCCAGCAGTGGGGCCTTTGTAGGCAATCAGCCCCAGCATTTT	CASSGAFVGNQPQHF
.	many	TRBJ1-2	TRBV20-1	TGCAGTGCTCCCCTTCCGGGCAGGGGAGGCTATGGCTACACCTTC	CSAPLPGRGGYGYTF
TRBD1	.	TRBJ1-5	TRBV30	TGTGCCTGGAGTTCCAGACAGGGGCTTGACCAGCCCCAGCATTTT	CAWSSRQGLDQPQHF
.	few	TRBJ1-2	TRBV4-3	TGCGCCAGCAGCCAAGAAGGGGTCAGTCTTAACTATGGCTACACCTTC	CASSQEGVSLNYGYTF
.	few	TRBJ1-5	TRBV28	TGTGCCAGCAGTTTGGCTTTTGGGGGGGCGTATAGCAATCAGCCCCAGCATTTT	CASSLAFGGAYSNQPQHF
.	many	TRBJ1-6	TRBV11-2	TGTGCCAGCGGCCGGGGGAACCTACCAAATTCACCCCTCCACTTT	CASGRGNLPNSPLHF
TRBD2	many	TRBJ2-4	TRBV7-2	TGTGCCAGCAGCTTATCTGCGGGGGGGAGGGCCAAAAACATTCAGTACTTC	CASSLSAGGRAKNIQYF
TRBD2	few	TRBJ2-1	TRBV12-3/TRBV12-4	TGTGCCAGCACCACCCCCGTGGTTGGGACTAGGAAGTTCTTC	CASTTPVVGTRKFF
.	few	TRBJ2-7	TRBV7-9	TGTGCCAGCAGCTTAGGACAGGTCTACGAGCAGTACTTC	CASSLGQVYEQYF
TRBD2	.	TRBJ2-1	TRBV7-3	TGTGCCAGCAGAGAAGCCGGGACTAGCAGCGATGTGCAGTTCTTC	CASREAGTSSDVQFF
TRBD1	few	TRBJ1-4	TRBV28	TGTGCCAGCAGATCAGGGGGCCGAGAAAAACTGTTTTTT	CASRSGGREKLFF
.	.	TRBJ2-3	TRBV27	TGTGCCAGCAGTTTTGGACCCTCGAAGTATTTT	CASSFGPSKYF
.	many	TRBJ2-5	TRBV14	TGTGCCAGCAGCCAAGTGGGACTGGGCCAGTACTTC	CASSQVGLGQYF
.	.	TRBJ1-5	TRBV2	TGTGCCAGCAGAAATACCAGGGGTAGCAATCAGCCCCAGCATTTT	CASRNTRGSNQPQHF
.	many	TRBJ1-1	TRBV20-1	TGCAGTGCCCGTCAAGACGGGAACACTGAAGCTTTCTTT	CSARQDGNTEAFF
.	many	TRBJ1-1	TRBV2	TGTGCCAGCATATGGGAGATAACTAACCTGAACACTGAAGCTTTCTTT	CASIWEITNLNTEAFF
TRBD2	few	TRBJ2-7	TRBV5-1	TGCGCCAGCAGCTTGGAACTAGCGATGGCCTACGAGCAGTACTTC	CASSLELAMAYEQYF